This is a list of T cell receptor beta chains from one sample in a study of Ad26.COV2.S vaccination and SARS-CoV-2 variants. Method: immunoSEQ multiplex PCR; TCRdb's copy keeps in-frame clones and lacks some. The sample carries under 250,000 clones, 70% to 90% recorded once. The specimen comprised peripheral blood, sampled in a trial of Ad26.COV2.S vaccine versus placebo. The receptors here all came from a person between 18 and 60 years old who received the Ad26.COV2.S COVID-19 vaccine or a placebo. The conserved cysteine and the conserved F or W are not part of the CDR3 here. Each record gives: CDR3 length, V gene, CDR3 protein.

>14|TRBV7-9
ASSSGGWGANSPLH
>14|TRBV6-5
ASSYTTSGDQETQY
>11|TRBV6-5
ASLPLTNYGYT
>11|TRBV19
ASTPPGLETQY
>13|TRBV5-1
ASSLGLADIYEQY
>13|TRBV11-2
ASSPGLAPYNEQF
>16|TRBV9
ASSARTSGGPPGETQY
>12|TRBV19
ATKERVSTDTQY
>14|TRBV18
ASSPPRRIAYNEQF
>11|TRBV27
ASSLGVGTGTN
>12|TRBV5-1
ASSQMDGRETQY
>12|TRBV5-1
ASKKTGVDETQY
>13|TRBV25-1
ASSGPGQAEHQLF
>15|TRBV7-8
ASSLAGTGRGRPEAF
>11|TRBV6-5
ASSYRGGYGYT
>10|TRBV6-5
ASSYSDSPLH
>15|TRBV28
ASSLRGAGDNTGELF
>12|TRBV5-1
ASSLASSTDTQY
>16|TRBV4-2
ASSQDFSGTGVPYEQY
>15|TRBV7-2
ASSPQGASPGANVLT
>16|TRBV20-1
SASNPRGAFYSNQPQH
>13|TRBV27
ASTLSGRHTGELF
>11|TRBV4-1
ASSQEGGYGYT
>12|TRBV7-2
ASSLRQGDEKLF
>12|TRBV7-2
ASSPGQGYQPQH
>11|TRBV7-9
ASSSKGPDTQY
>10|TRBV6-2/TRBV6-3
AASQGFQPQH
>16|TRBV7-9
ASSPGTGGYLHFSPLH
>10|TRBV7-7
ASSPRYNEQF
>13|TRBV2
ASSEAGGTSMAQH
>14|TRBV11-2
ASSLVGRGPTGELF
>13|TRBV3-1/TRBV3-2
ASSPRDRAENTIY
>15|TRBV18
ASSPFGSRDFSNEQF
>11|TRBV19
ASSRQGPDTQY
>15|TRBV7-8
ASSLAESYRDLRELF
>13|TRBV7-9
ASSLEGGRYNEQF
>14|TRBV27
ASSPRRAGGQETQY
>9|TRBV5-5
ASSFTETQY
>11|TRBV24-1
ATSDLSGYEQF
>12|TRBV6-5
ASSRDRGSNEQF
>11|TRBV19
ASNADGVFGYT
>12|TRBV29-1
SASGDRGTGKLF
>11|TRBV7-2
ASSLNTLSSQH
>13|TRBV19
ASSTRKGSSYEQY
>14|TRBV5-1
ASSLALTGRAYEQY
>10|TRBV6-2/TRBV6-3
ASSYQGYEQY